This T cell receptor beta chain was profiled in a study of beta chain features in type 1 diabetes. Study information: Comparable age, gender and cell yields were observed in patients relative to healthy donors.

Germline V gene data show CDR1 as SNHLY and CDR2 as FYNNEI. Trimming removed 8 bases from V and 2 bases from J, with 6 bases in between. The CDR3 contains 11 residues. With respect to this clone: No antigen is known for it.

All of the isolated RNA was reverse transcribed, so expressed TCRB transcripts were sequenced. Naive, central memory and regulatory T cell samples averaged about 3.5 million reads. The method was immunoSEQ multiplex PCR; TCRdb's version includes in-frame clones alone and lacks a portion of them. In the table there are more than 300,000 clones, roughly 15% of which are singletons. General study points: A PCR bias possibly favoring shorter templates would apply equally to patients and controls.

The chain joins TRBV2 to TRBJ1-2; D unresolved. The clonotype comes from a woman under 30 in good health. Sample: naive CD4+ T cells from blood. Written as DNA, the CDR3 is TGTGCCAGCCGGGAGAACTATGGCTACACCTTC. Its protein product is CASRENYGYTF.